The clone carrying this TCR beta chain was picked up many times. Antigen specificity is unknown. The sample is drawn from a study of molecular identifiers for immune sequencing clone quantification. Background on the study: In the replicates, RNA derived from roughly 20,000 or 100,000 naive CD8 cells was divided into five parts, and four were sequenced. Study-wide results and limits: Among effectors, clones above 20 RNA copies held over 97% of molecules; among naive cells, under 1%.

The CDR3 sequence is 16 residues long. The ends lost 7 bases at V and 0 bases at J; junction bases unmatched: 8. Germline CDR1 SQVTM, CDR2 ANQGSEA. Generation of bulk TCR libraries relied on previously described methods and listed TCR primers. One entry per CDR3 protein, called by TCRdb with MiXCR from the PCR reads. The repertoire holds some 580,000 distinct CDR3 sequences, about 25% seen once, with 0.75% to 0.8% in the top ten. The sequenced sample was naive CD8+ T cells from blood, with Jurkat cell RNA spiked in. Regarding subset: FACS-sorted CD8+CD4-CCR7+CD45RA+ naive T cells. This TCR came from a human donor in good health. Some libraries in this study had Jurkat cell RNA spiked in. This chain connects TRBV29-1 to TRBJ2-1, with 11 bases aligning to TRBD2. The CDR3: CSALAGGPSSYNEQFF. In DNA form, the CDR3 reads TGCAGCGCTTTAGCGGGAGGGCCGAGCTCCTACAATGAGCAGTTCTTC.